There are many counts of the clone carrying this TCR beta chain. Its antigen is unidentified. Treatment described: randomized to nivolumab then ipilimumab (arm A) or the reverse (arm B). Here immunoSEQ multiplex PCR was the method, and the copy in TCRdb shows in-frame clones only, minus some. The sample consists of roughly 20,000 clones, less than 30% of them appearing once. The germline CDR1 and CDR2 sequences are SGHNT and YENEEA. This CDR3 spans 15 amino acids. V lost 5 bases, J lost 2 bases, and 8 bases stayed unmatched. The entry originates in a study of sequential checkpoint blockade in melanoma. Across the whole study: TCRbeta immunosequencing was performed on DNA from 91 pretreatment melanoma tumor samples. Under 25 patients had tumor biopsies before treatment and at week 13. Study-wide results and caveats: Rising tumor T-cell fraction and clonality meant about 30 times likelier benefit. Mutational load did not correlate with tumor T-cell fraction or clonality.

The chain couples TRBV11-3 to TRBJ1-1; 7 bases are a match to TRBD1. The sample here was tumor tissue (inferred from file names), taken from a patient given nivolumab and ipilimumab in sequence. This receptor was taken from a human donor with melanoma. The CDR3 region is CASSPKQGINTEAFF. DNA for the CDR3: TGTGCCAGCAGCCCAAAACAGGGGATTAACACTGAAGCTTTCTTT.